This T cell receptor beta chain was sequenced in a study of T cell changes during pregnancy in multiple sclerosis. This CDR3 has 14 residues. The germline V gene has CDR1 SNHLY and CDR2 FYNNEI. Trimming took off 6 bases at V and 5 bases at J, with 13 bases between the two ends. Using immunoSEQ multiplex PCR, the repertoire was profiled, and TCRdb retains in-frame clones only, with some absent. Of about 60,000 clones in the sample, 93% were seen once. Source: peripheral blood, taken after pregnancy. This chain connects TRBV2 to TRBJ2-2; maybe TRBD1 (6 bases). This TCR derives from a female donor with multiple sclerosis, enrolled in a pregnancy study. DNA of the CDR3: TGTGCCAGCAGCCACAGGGTTCAAACCGGGGAGCTGTTTTTT. Translated, it gives CASSHRVQTGELFF.